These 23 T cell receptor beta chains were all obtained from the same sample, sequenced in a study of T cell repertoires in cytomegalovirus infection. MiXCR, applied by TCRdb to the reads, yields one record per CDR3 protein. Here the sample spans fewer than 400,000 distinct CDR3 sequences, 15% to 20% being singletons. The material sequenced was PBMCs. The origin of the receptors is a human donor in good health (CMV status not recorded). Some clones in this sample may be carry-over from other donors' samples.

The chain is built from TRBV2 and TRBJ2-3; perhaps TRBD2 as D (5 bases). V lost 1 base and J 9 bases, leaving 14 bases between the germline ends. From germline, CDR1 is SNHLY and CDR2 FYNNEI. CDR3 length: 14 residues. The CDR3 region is CASSEGENGATQYF. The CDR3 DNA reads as TGTGCCAGCAGTGAAGGGGAGAACGGCGCGACGCAGTATTTT.

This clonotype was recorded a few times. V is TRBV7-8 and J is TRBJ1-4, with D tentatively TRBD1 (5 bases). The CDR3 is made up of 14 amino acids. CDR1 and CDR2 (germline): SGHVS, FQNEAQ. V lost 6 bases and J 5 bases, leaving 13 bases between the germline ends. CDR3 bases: TGTGCCAGCAGTTTTACAGGCAGGAATGAAAAACTGTTTTTT. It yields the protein CASSFTGRNEKLFF.

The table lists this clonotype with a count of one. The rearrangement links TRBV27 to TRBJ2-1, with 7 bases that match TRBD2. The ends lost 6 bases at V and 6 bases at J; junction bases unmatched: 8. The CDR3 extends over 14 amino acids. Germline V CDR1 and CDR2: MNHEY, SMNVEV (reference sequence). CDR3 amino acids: CASSSLAGVNEQFF. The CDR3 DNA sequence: TGTGCCAGCAGCTCCCTGGCGGGAGTCAATGAGCAGTTCTTC.

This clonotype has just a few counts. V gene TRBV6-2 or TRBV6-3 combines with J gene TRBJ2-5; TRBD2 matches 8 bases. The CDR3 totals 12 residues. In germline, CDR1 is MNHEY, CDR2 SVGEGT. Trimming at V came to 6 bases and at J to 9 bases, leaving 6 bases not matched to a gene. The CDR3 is CASRTSGPAQYF. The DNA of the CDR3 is TGTGCCAGCAGAACTAGCGGACCCGCCCAGTACTTC.

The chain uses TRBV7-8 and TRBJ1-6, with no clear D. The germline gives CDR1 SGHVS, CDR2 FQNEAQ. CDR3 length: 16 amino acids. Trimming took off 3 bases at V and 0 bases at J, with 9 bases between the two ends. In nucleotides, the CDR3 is TGTGCCAGCAGCTTGAAAGGGAGCTCCTATAATTCACCCCTCCACTTT. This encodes CASSLKGSSYNSPLHF.

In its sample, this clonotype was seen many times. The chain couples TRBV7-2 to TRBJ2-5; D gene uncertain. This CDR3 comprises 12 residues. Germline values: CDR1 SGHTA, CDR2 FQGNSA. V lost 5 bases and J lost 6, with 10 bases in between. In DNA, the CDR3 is TGTGCCAGCAGCCCAGGCGTTAAGACCCAGTACTTC. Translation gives CASSPGVKTQYF.

DNA of the CDR3: TGTGCCAGTAGTATAAGTGGGGCCCAAGAGACCCAGTACTTC. As protein: CASSISGAQETQYF. This sequence joins TRBV19 and TRBJ2-5, with D perhaps matching TRBD1 (5 bases). The V end was cut by 2 bases, the J end by 1 base, with 8 bases between. The CDR3 runs to 14 residues. The V gene's germline CDR1 is LNHDA and CDR2 SQIVND (reference sequence). Based on the CDR3 plus reference TRBV19 and TRBJ2-5, the full variable domain is DGGITQSPKYLFRKEGQNVTLSCEQNLNHDAMYWYRQDPGQGLRLIYYSQIVNDFQKGDIAEGYSVSREKKESFPLTVTSAQKNPTAFYLCASSISGAQETQYFGPGTRLLVL.

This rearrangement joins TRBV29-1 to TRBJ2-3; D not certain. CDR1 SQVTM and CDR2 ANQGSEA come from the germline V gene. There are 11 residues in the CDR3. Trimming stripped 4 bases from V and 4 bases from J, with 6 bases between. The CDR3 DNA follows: TGCAGCGTTGCGTGGGCAGATACGCAGTATTTT. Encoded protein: CSVAWADTQYF.

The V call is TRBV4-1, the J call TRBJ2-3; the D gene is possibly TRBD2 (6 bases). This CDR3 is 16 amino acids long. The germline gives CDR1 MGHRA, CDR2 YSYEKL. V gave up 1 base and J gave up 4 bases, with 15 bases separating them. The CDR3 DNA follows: TGCGCCAGCAGCCAAGTCTCCGGGGGACTTTCAGATACGCAGTATTTT. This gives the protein CASSQVSGGLSDTQYF.

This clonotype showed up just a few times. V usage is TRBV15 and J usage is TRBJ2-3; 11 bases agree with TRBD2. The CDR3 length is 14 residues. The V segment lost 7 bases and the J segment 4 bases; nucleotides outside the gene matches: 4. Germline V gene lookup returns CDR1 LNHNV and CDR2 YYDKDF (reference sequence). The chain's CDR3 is CATNSGGAADTQYF. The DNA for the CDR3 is TGTGCCACCAATAGCGGGGGGGCGGCAGATACGCAGTATTTT.

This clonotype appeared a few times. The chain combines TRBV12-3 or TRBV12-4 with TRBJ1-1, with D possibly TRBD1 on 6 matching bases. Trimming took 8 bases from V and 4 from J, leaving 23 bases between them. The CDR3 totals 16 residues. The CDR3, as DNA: TGTGCCAGCCGAGAAGATTACAGGGTTTTCGGCACTGAAGCTTTCTTT. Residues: CASREDYRVFGTEAFF.

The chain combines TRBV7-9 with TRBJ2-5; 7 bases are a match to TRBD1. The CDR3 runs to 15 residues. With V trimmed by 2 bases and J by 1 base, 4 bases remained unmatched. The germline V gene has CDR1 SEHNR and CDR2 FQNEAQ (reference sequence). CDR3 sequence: CASSLSAGGQETQYF. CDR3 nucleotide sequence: TGTGCCAGCAGCTTATCTGCAGGGGGCCAAGAGACCCAGTACTTC.

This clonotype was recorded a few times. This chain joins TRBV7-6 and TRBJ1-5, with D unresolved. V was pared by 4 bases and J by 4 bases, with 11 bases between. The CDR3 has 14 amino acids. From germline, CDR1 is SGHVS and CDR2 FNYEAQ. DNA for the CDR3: TGTGCCAGCAGCTCTTCTATGGAAAATCAGCCCCAGCATTTT. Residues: CASSSSMENQPQHF. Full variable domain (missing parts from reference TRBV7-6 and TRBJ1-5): GAGVSQSPRYKVTKRGQDVALRCDPISGHVSLYWYRQALGQGPEFLTYFNYEAQQDKSGLPNDRFSAERPEGSISTLTIQRTEQRDSAMYRCASSSSMENQPQHFGDGTRLSIL.

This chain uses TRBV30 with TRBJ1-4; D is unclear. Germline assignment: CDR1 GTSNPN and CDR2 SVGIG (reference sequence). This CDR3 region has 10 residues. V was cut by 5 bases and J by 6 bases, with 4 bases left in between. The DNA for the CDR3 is TGTGCCTGGGGGGATGAAAAACTGTTTTTT. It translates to CAWGDEKLFF.

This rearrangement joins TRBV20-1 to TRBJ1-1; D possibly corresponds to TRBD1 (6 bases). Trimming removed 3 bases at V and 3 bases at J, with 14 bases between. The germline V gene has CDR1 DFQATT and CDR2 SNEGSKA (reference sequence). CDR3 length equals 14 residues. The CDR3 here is CSASQGSGHTEAFF. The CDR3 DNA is TGCAGTGCTAGTCAGGGGAGCGGGCACACTGAAGCTTTCTTT.

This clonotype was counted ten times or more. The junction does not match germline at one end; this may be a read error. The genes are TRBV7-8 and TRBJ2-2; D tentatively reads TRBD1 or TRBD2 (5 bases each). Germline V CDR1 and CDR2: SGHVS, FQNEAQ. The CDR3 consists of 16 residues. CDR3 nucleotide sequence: TGTGCCAGCAGCCTAGCTTGGCGGCAGGGATTCGGGGAGCTGTTTTTT. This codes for CASSLAWRQGFGELFF.

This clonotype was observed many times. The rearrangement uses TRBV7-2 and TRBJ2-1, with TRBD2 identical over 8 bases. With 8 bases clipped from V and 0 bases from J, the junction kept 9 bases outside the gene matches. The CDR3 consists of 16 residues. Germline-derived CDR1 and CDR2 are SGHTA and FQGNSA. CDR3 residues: CASSPGGGASYNEQFF. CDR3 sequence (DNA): TGTGCCAGCTCCCCCGGGGGGGGGGCCTCCTACAATGAGCAGTTCTTC.

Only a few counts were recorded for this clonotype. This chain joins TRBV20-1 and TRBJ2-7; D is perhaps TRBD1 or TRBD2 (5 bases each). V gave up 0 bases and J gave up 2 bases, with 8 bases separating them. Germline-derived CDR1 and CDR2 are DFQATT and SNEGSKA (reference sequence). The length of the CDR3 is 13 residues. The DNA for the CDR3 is TGCAGTGCTAGAGACGTGGGGGCCTACGAGCAGTACTTC. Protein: CSARDVGAYEQYF.

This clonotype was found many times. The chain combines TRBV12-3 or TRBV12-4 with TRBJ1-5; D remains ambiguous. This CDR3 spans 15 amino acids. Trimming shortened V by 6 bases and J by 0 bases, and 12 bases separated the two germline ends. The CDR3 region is CASSPAIFSNQPQHF. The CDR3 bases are TGTGCCAGCAGCCCCGCCATTTTTAGCAATCAGCCCCAGCATTTT.

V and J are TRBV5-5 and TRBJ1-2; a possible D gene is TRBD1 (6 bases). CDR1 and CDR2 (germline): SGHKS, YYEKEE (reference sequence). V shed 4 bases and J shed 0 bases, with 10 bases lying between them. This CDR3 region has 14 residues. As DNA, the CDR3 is TGTGCCAGCAGCCTGAGACAGGCTAACTATGGCTACACCTTC. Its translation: CASSLRQANYGYTF.

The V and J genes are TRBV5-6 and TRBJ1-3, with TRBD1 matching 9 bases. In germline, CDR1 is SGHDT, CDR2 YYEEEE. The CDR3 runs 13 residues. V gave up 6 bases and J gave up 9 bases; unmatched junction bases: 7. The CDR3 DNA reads TGTGCCAGCACCGGGACAGGGAGAGGCACCATATATTTT. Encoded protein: CASTGTGRGTIYF.

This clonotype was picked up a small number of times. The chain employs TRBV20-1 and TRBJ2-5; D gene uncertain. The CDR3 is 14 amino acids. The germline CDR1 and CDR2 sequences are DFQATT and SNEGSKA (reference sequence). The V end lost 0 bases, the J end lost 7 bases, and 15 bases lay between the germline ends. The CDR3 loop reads CSARDFHLSGTQYF. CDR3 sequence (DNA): TGCAGTGCTAGAGATTTTCACTTGTCAGGGACCCAGTACTTC.

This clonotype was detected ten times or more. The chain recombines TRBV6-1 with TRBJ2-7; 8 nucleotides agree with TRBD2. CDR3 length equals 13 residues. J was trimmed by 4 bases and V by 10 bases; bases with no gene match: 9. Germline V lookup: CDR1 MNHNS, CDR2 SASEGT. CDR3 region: CATRGGGTYEQYV. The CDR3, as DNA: TGTGCCACCCGGGGGGGTGGGACATACGAGCAGTACGTC.